This T cell receptor (beta chain) was captured by sequencing in a study of post-analysis software for immune sequencing data. The V gene end was trimmed by 0 bases and the J gene end by 4 bases; junction bases not matched to a gene: 8. CDR1 is LGHDT, CDR2 YNNKEL, per germline (reference sequence). The CDR3 covers 17 residues. Study results and caveats: TRBV segments more frequent in patients than in controls numbered a few and included TRBV5-6, TRBV5-1 and TRBV20-1.

This clonotype turned up a few times. Antigen: not known. TCR beta cDNA libraries included unique molecular identifiers. It was from about 0.98 to 11 million T cells that 530,000 or so cDNA molecules came. TCRdb reprocessed the PCR reads via MiXCR and lists one record per CDR3 protein. The sample includes roughly 730,000 distinct CDR3 sequences, 25% to 30% of them seen just once. V gene TRBV3-1 combines with J gene TRBJ2-3, with 9 nucleotides matching TRBD2. This receptor was taken from a girl aged 5-17 years with multiple sclerosis. The sample consisted of blood. The CDR3 DNA sequence: TGTGCCAGCAGCCAAGAGGCGGGGGGGCCTTATCCAGATACGCAGTATTTT. Encoded protein: CASSQEAGGPYPDTQYF.